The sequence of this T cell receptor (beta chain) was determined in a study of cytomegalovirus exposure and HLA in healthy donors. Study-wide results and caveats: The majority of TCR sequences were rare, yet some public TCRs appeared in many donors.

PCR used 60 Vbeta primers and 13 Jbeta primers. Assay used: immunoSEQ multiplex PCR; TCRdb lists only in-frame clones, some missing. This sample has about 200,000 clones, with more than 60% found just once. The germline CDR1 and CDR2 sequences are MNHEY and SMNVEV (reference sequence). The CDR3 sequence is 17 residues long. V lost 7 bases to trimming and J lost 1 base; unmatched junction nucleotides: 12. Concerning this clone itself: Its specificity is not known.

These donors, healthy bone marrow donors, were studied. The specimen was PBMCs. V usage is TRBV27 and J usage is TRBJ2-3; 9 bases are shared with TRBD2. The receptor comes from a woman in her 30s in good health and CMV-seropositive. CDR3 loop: CASKRLAGRRGTDTQYF. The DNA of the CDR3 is TGTGCCAGCAAGCGTCTAGCGGGACGGCGGGGCACAGATACGCAGTATTTT.